This record concerns one TCR beta chain sequence. Its recognized antigen is unknown. There are no base qualities to consult, and no much larger clone falls within one base. This sample was included in a study of Graves' ophthalmopathy and Graves' hyperthyroidism (dated by TCRdb to 2016 to 2018). Broadly, across the study: Peripheral blood was collected at initial diagnosis, prior to any treatment. The study used signatures of the TCR beta repertoire to tell Graves' ophthalmopathy apart from Graves' hyperthyroidism and to predict which patients would progress to ophthalmopathy. In total, over 130 blood samples were TCR-sequenced: 40 to 45 ophthalmopathy, some 75 hyperthyroidism and approximately 17 hyperthyroidism-to-ophthalmopathy patients. To explore V-J signatures distinguishing ophthalmopathy from hyperthyroidism, a discovery set of 100 patients (roughly 42 ophthalmopathy, roughly 60 stable hyperthyroidism) was enrolled. An independent validation cohort was composed of some 19 hyperthyroidism patients and 17 patients who later progressed from hyperthyroidism to ophthalmopathy. T-cell repertoires of thyroid tissue and blood were compared in a handful of hyperthyroidism patients. Following sampling, methimazole starting at 30 mg daily was administered to hyperthyroidism patients, and high-dose intravenous methylprednisolone was administered to ophthalmopathy patients. The approximately 97 discovery patients were randomly divided into training and test sets at a 7:3 ratio. What the research found in general, with its limitations: In cross-validation, the 13-signature model distinguished ophthalmopathy from stable hyperthyroidism with about 88% sensitivity and almost 83% specificity, and in the test set the corresponding values were roughly 80% and 76%. Sample size was not predetermined statistically, and investigators were not blinded to group allocation. Among expanded thyroid clonotypes with frequency above 0.001, most also showed up in blood, which suggests that blood repertoires may reflect the thyroid immune response. In validation, the model predicted ophthalmopathy progression with less than 71% sensitivity and roughly 78% specificity; around twelve predicted patients were CT-confirmed with GO in a median of about 6.1 months.

TCR beta CDR3 regions were amplified from RNA transcripts for repertoire sequencing. The first round was an RT-PCR using HTBI primers with the Qiagen OneStep RT-PCR kit, and this first round was followed by a second-round multiplex PCR, then size selection and purification. Libraries were sequenced paired-end with 100 bp reads on an Illumina HiSeq2000. The paper's processing steps were these. SOAPnuke was used for read processing, and reads with adapters, uncalled bases, a mean Phred below 15, or no exact constant-primer or identifier match were discarded. COPE v1.2.5 was used to merge the high-quality paired reads. Each unique nucleotide sequence was defined as a clonotype, and clonotypes were aligned to IMGT TRB V, D and J references with MiTCR v1.1. The analysis was limited to V-J combinations with a frequency above 0.0001, which together covered 99.2% of repertoires. A TCR clonal expansion and chaos score per V-J combination was defined as the ratio of F50 clonal expansion to chaos observed in the TCRdist matrix. Welch's t-statistics and random forest were used to reduce features to 13 V-J combinations, which were fed into a naive Bayes classifier. The Morisita-Horn index was used to measure how similar the thyroid and blood repertoires were. TCRdb took the public reads, trimmed them with fastp at Q25, ran MiXCR for clone calling and kept in-frame beta chains. Rows with a matching CDR3 protein are joined into one entry that keeps the most common DNA and genes. These V and J calls derive from TCRdb rather than the authors' analysis. The sample data list roughly 610,000 distinct CDR3 sequences, and about 20% of these were observed just once. Jointly, the top ten make up around 7% of the sample.

CDR3 length: 13 amino acids, cysteine to phenylalanine. Of all the DNA, just the CDR3 is kept, 39 bases in frame from base 1. V is trimmed back by 6 bases and J by 5 bases, and the junction contains 4 bases that no gene match accounts for. CDR1 and CDR2 were assigned from the germline V gene as LGHNT and FRNRAP. Stable hyperthyroidism was defined as no progression to ophthalmopathy within 18 months of follow-up. Hyperthyroidism patients were newly diagnosed, with disease duration under 2 months, and aged 18 to 65 years. Patients were excluded if they had other autoimmune diseases, uncontrolled infections, pregnancy or lactation. Clinical symptoms, serum thyroxine, TRAb, thyroid ultrasound and orbital computed tomography were used for diagnosis. PBMCs were isolated from 7.5 to 10 ml of fresh peripheral blood by Ficoll-Paque density gradient centrifugation. Trizol reagent was used to extract the total RNA, and its quality was then checked on an Agilent 2100 Bioanalyzer.

The receptor's source is a young woman with stable Graves' hyperthyroidism. Some clones in this sample may be carry-over from other donors' samples. Donor details come from another sample of the same person, matched by shared clones. The specimen sequenced was peripheral blood. The chain employs TRBV12-5 and TRBJ1-2; 9 central bases correspond to TRBD1. The DNA sequence is TGTGCTAGTGGAACCGGGACAGGGTATGGCTACACCTTC. It encodes CASGTGTGYGYTF.